The entry below gives a single TCR beta chain sequence along with its context. The CDR3 has 15 residues. Trimming took off 5 bases at V and 4 bases at J, with 16 bases between the two ends. Germline CDR1 is SGHTA and CDR2 is FQGNSA. The sample comes from a study of technical replicates of blood from several donors. Clones were read by immunoSEQ multiplex PCR, and TCRdb kept only the in-frame ones, dropping some. The repertoire consists of roughly 69,000 clones, with about 97% occurring once and the leading ten covering roughly 0.3%. This receptor was taken from a human donor in good health. The chain couples TRBV7-2 to TRBJ2-3; D is uncertain. Sequenced material: T cells isolated from PBMCs. CDR3 region: CASSTHSSFADTQYF. Written as DNA, the CDR3 is TGTGCCAGCAGCACTCACTCGTCTTTCGCAGATACGCAGTATTTT.